This record covers a single TCR beta chain. The data belong to a study of blood T cell repertoires in COVID-19. Germline V gene data show CDR1 as LNHDA and CDR2 as SQIVND (reference sequence). This CDR3 region has 14 residues. The V and J ends lost 7 bases and 4 bases, in that order; junction bases with no gene match: 9. Living in about two dozen US areas, the participants were between 18 and 89 years of age. In the original workflow: How many nucleated cells were present was estimated from reference gene primer amplification. Only in-frame clones appear in the TCRdb table, and some are missing; sequencing was by immunoSEQ multiplex PCR. That table is the source of V, J and clone size, and D and trimming were worked out from the DNA. Of around 340,000 clones listed, 86% are singletons.

Material: PBMCs or T cells enriched from blood (not recorded which). J is TRBJ1-2 and V is TRBV19; 7 bases align to TRBD1. The clonotype comes from a woman in her thirties or forties with acute COVID-19. CDR3: CASTPRQGGYGYTF. As DNA, the CDR3 is TGTGCCAGTACTCCCCGTCAGGGGGGCTATGGCTACACCTTC.